A selection of T cell receptor beta chains follows, all from one sample in a study of blood T cell repertoires in COVID-19. Using immunoSEQ multiplex PCR, the repertoire was profiled, and TCRdb retains in-frame clones only, with some absent. The data contain more than 200,000 clones, nearly 90% of them singletons. Source material: peripheral blood. These receptors came from a man between 18 and 35 years old with active or convalescent COVID-19. Each CDR3 is given with its conserved first and last residue. The D gene is left open where the match is weak. Clone size, where shown, is once, few, many, or a class for clones that have expanded.

d_call j_call v_call clone_size cdr3_aa cdr3_nt
NA TRBJ1-3 TRBV5-1 NA CASSSDSPSGNTIYF TGCGCCAGCAGCTCGGACAGTCCCTCTGGAAACACCATATATTTT
NA TRBJ1-5 TRBV7-9 once CASSAGQYSNQPQHF TGTGCCAGCAGCGCCGGACAGTATAGCAATCAGCCCCAGCATTTT
TRBD1 TRBJ1-2 TRBV5-6 NA CASRYRDRTYYGYTF TGTGCCAGCAGGTACCGGGACAGGACCTATTATGGCTACACCTTC
NA TRBJ1-1 TRBV28 NA CASSSPTDPGTEAFF TGTGCCAGCAGTTCCCCGACAGACCCCGGCACTGAAGCTTTCTTT
NA TRBJ2-7 TRBV27 NA CASSFLGGNEQYF TGTGCCAGCAGTTTTCTGGGAGGCAACGAGCAGTACTTC
TRBD1 TRBJ2-5 TRBV5-4 NA CASSPEGGRETQYF TGTGCCAGCAGCCCGGAAGGGGGCCGGGAGACCCAGTACTTC
TRBD1 TRBJ1-1 TRBV28 NA CASSLGVGTDEAFF TGTGCCAGCAGTTTGGGGGTCGGGACAGATGAAGCTTTCTTT
TRBD1 TRBJ1-2 TRBV18 NA CASSQVTTGARGYTF TGTGCCAGCTCACAGGTTACTACAGGGGCACGCGGCTACACCTTC
NA TRBJ1-2 TRBV28 few CASSLWPGNGYTF TGTGCCAGCAGTTTATGGCCAGGCAATGGCTACACCTTC
TRBD1 TRBJ2-5 TRBV28 once CASSSTGVETQYF TGTGCCAGCAGTTCGACAGGGGTAGAGACCCAGTACTTC
NA TRBJ1-1 TRBV4-2 few CASSQVGVNTEAFF TGTGCCAGCAGCCAGGTTGGAGTGAACACTGAAGCTTTCTTT
NA TRBJ1-2 TRBV20-1 NA CSGGRLYGYTF TGCAGTGGGGGGCGACTCTATGGCTACACCTTC
NA TRBJ1-1 TRBV6-2/TRBV6-3 NA CASSYKRGGLSMNTEAFF TGTGCCAGCAGTTACAAGCGGGGCGGACTTAGCATGAACACTGAAGCTTTCTTT
NA TRBJ2-7 TRBV7-2 NA CASSWQGSLDEQYF TGTGCCAGCAGCTGGCAGGGTAGCTTAGACGAGCAGTACTTC
NA TRBJ1-1 TRBV7-6 few CASSLSGLSNTEAFF TGTGCCAGCAGCTTATCCGGACTGTCGAACACTGAAGCTTTCTTT
NA TRBJ1-4 TRBV5-5 NA CASSSLTRPSLNEKLFF TGTGCCAGCAGCTCACTAACTCGACCATCCCTTAATGAAAAACTGTTTTTT
NA TRBJ1-1 TRBV12-5 NA CASGPDSEAFF TGTGCTAGTGGTCCTGACAGTGAAGCTTTCTTT
NA TRBJ2-1 TRBV7-3 once CASSGRLGNEQFF TGTGCCAGCAGCGGCCGACTAGGCAATGAGCAGTTCTTC
TRBD1 TRBJ2-6 TRBV2 once CASSDRGPGANVLTF TGTGCCAGCAGTGACAGGGGGCCTGGGGCCAACGTCCTGACTTTC
NA TRBJ2-7 TRBV19 NA CASSIGGSRGAWEQYF TGTGCCAGTAGTATAGGTGGGTCTAGAGGAGCGTGGGAGCAGTACTTC
NA TRBJ2-3 TRBV7-2 NA CASSFQDSTDTQYF TGTGCCAGCAGCTTCCAGGACAGTACAGATACGCAGTATTTT
TRBD1 TRBJ1-2 TRBV7-9 NA CASSSLDREDYGYTF TGTGCCAGCAGCTCCCTGGACAGGGAAGACTATGGCTACACCTTC
NA TRBJ1-2 TRBV7-9 NA CASSLQGGPNYGYTF TGTGCCAGCAGCTTACAGGGTGGGCCAAACTATGGCTACACCTTC
NA TRBJ2-7 TRBV11-1 NA CASRAGTRLEQYF TGTGCCAGCAGAGCCGGGACTCGCCTCGAGCAGTACTTC
TRBD1 TRBJ1-1 TRBV9 NA CASSVPITGGHTEAFF TGTGCCAGCAGCGTACCCATCACAGGGGGACACACTGAAGCTTTCTTT
NA TRBJ1-6 TRBV30 NA CAWVASPVYNSPLHF TGTGCCTGGGTGGCCTCTCCTGTCTATAATTCACCCCTCCACTTT
NA TRBJ2-2 TRBV6-5 NA CASSYHQGNTGELFF TGTGCCAGCAGTTACCACCAGGGGAACACCGGGGAGCTGTTTTTT
TRBD1 TRBJ2-2 TRBV2 NA CASDGETGHTGELFF TGTGCCAGTGATGGGGAGACAGGGCACACCGGGGAGCTGTTTTTT
NA TRBJ1-2 TRBV28 once CASSFGGMEVVGYTF TGTGCCAGCAGTTTCGGGGGGATGGAGGTAGTAGGCTACACCTTC
NA TRBJ2-5 TRBV19 few CASSIRFRRETQYF TGTGCCAGTAGTATAAGGTTCCGGCGGGAGACCCAGTACTTC
TRBD2 TRBJ2-7 TRBV30 NA CAWSASRLAGTYEQYF TGTGCCTGGAGTGCCTCCCGACTAGCGGGGACCTACGAGCAGTACTTC
TRBD2 TRBJ2-1 TRBV30 NA CAWVGGYNEQFF TGTGCCTGGGTGGGGGGGTACAATGAGCAGTTCTTC
TRBD1 TRBJ1-5 TRBV28 NA CASRTGGRGQPQHF TGTGCCAGCAGGACAGGGGGCCGGGGGCAGCCCCAGCATTTT
TRBD2 TRBJ2-3 TRBV15 NA CATSTGLAGRTDTQYF TGTGCCACCAGCACCGGACTAGCGGGGCGCACAGATACGCAGTATTTT
NA TRBJ2-3 TRBV5-1 NA CASSLESSTDTQYF TGCGCCAGCAGCTTGGAATCCTCCACAGATACGCAGTATTTT
NA TRBJ1-2 TRBV28 once CASTLDRNYGYTF TGTGCCAGCACCCTAGACAGAAACTATGGCTACACCTTC
NA TRBJ2-2 TRBV5-6 NA CASSLAGAVRLFF TGTGCCAGCAGCTTGGCAGGGGCCGTCAGGCTGTTTTTT
NA TRBJ1-2 TRBV5-1 few CASSVQLNYGYTF TGCGCCAGCAGCGTCCAGTTAAACTATGGCTACACCTTC
NA TRBJ1-1 TRBV7-9 NA CASSSDTNTEAFF TGTGCCAGCAGCTCAGACACGAACACTGAAGCTTTCTTT
NA TRBJ1-5 TRBV7-9 NA CASSFSRGDNNQPQHF TGTGCCAGCAGCTTCTCCCGGGGGGATAACAATCAGCCCCAGCATTTT
NA TRBJ2-5 TRBV4-2 NA CASSQYQGGQETQYF TGTGCCAGCAGCCAGTACCAGGGTGGCCAAGAGACCCAGTACTTC
TRBD1 TRBJ2-6 TRBV18 once CASSPEDRGRSGANVLTF TGTGCCAGCTCACCCGAGGACAGGGGGCGGTCTGGGGCCAACGTCCTGACTTTC
TRBD1 TRBJ1-6 TRBV6-5 NA CASTSPGQGSSPLHF TGTGCCAGCACCTCACCGGGACAGGGGAGTTCACCCCTCCACTTT
NA TRBJ1-1 TRBV9 NA CASSVTGQNTEAFF TGTGCCAGCAGCGTAACAGGGCAGAACACTGAAGCTTTCTTT
TRBD1 TRBJ2-7 TRBV30 NA CAWNRDSNVEQYF TGTGCCTGGAACCGGGACAGTAACGTCGAGCAGTACTTC
NA TRBJ1-5 TRBV18 few CASSQAELDYQPQHF TGTGCCAGCTCACAGGCAGAACTAGACTATCAGCCCCAGCATTTT
TRBD1 TRBJ2-7 TRBV5-1 NA CASRIWTGESYEQYF TGCGCCAGTCGCATATGGACAGGAGAATCCTACGAGCAGTACTTC
TRBD1 TRBJ1-1 TRBV19 NA CATLGQMNTEAFF TGTGCCACTCTGGGACAGATGAACACTGAAGCTTTCTTT
NA TRBJ1-1 TRBV6-2/TRBV6-3 NA CASSHGGEMNTEAFF TGTGCCAGCAGTCACGGGGGTGAGATGAACACTGAAGCTTTCTTT
NA TRBJ1-5 TRBV5-1 NA CASSLDGKLSNQPQHF TGCGCCAGCAGCTTGGATGGTAAGCTTAGCAATCAGCCCCAGCATTTT
NA TRBJ2-3 TRBV10-3 NA CAISESRVFGSTDTQYF TGTGCCATCAGTGAGTCGAGAGTTTTTGGTAGTACAGATACGCAGTATTTT
NA TRBJ2-7 TRBV28 NA CASSSVGGSYEQYF TGTGCCAGCAGTTCCGTAGGGGGATCCTACGAGCAGTACTTC
NA TRBJ1-3 TRBV15 NA CATSRDALAGNTIYF TGTGCCACCAGCAGAGATGCCCTAGCGGGAAACACCATATATTTT